The 20 T cell receptor beta chains listed next were all sequenced from one sample in a study of T cell repertoires in cytomegalovirus infection. Which antigens these TCRs recognize remains unknown. TCRdb passed the reads through MiXCR, listing each CDR3 protein once. There are about 770,000 distinct CDR3 sequences in the sample; almost 30% occur only once, and roughly 14% lies in the top ten. Sequenced material: cultured CD8+ T cells from PBMCs, taken from culture after CMV antigen stimulation. These TCRs come from a human donor in good health (CMV status not recorded). Some clones in this sample may be carry-over from other donors' samples.

The rearrangement joins TRBV5-6 to TRBJ1-1, with 9 bases aligning to TRBD1. CDR1 SGHDT and CDR2 YYEEEE come from the germline V gene. V lost 4 bases and J lost 11; bases outside the gene matches: 6. CDR3 length: 12 amino acids. CDR3 coding DNA: TGTGCCAGCAGCATGTGGGACAGGGACGCTTTCTTT. This encodes CASSMWDRDAFF.

The gene calls are TRBV28 and TRBJ1-1; the D is unclear. CDR1 is MDHEN and CDR2 is SYDVKM in the germline V gene. The CDR3 runs to 15 residues. Trimming shortened V by 6 bases and J by 0 bases, and 14 bases separated the two germline ends. The CDR3 nucleotides read TGTGCCAGCAGCGCCCCGGTAGGGATGAACACTGAAGCTTTCTTT. The encoded protein is CASSAPVGMNTEAFF.

This clonotype appeared many times. The chain carries TRBV4-1 and TRBJ1-1, with D perhaps TRBD1 (5 bases). Trimming shortened V by 1 base and J by 0 bases, and 12 bases separated the two germline ends. Germline lookup yields CDR1 MGHRA and CDR2 YSYEKL. This CDR3 has 16 residues. CDR3 sequence (DNA): TGCGCCAGCAGCCAAGGACCGGGACGCATGAACACTGAAGCTTTCTTT. This codes for CASSQGPGRMNTEAFF.

The chain carries TRBV19 and TRBJ1-1, with D possibly TRBD1 on 5 matching bases. Deletions cut 1 base from V and 4 bases from J, with 10 bases between. The CDR3 sequence is 14 residues long. Germline lookup yields CDR1 LNHDA and CDR2 SQIVND (reference sequence). The CDR3 bases are TGTGCCAGTAGTATAGGGGGGAGTAGCACTGAAGCTTTCTTT. Protein product: CASSIGGSSTEAFF. The entire variable domain, with the rest obtained from reference TRBV19 and TRBJ1-1, is as follows: DGGITQSPKYLFRKEGQNVTLSCEQNLNHDAMYWYRQDPGQGLRLIYYSQIVNDFQKGDIAEGYSVSREKKESFPLTVTSAQKNPTAFYLCASSIGGSSTEAFFGQGTRLTVV.

This chain uses TRBV10-3 with TRBJ1-2, with 9 bases lining up with TRBD1. CDR1 and CDR2 from the germline V gene are ENHRY and SYGVKD. The CDR3 consists of 15 residues. The V gene end was trimmed by 6 bases and the J gene end by 0 bases; junction bases not matched to a gene: 5. CDR3 sequence: CAIRGTGTTNYGYTF. The DNA for the CDR3 is TGTGCCATCAGAGGGACAGGGACAACTAACTATGGCTACACCTTC.

CDR3 bases: TGTGCCAGCAGCTGGGCGGCGCGGATCACAGATACGCAGTATTTT. This sequence encodes CASSWAARITDTQYF. The V and J genes are TRBV6-1 and TRBJ2-3, with D unclear. The CDR3 runs to 15 residues. V was trimmed by 6 bases and J by 2 bases, leaving 15 bases between them. Germline V gene data show CDR1 as MNHNS and CDR2 as SASEGT.

This clonotype has a handful of counts. This chain uses TRBV13 with TRBJ2-1, with 9 bases fitting TRBD1. Germline CDR1 reads PRHDT; CDR2 reads FYEKMQ (reference sequence). The CDR3 is 16 residues long. The junction had 2 bases not matched to a gene; V was cut back by 1 base and J by 1 base. Here the CDR3 DNA reads TGTGCCAGCAGCTTAGTCGGGACAGGGTCCTACAATGAGCAGTTCTTC. As protein: CASSLVGTGSYNEQFF. The whole variable domain, filled in from reference TRBV13 and TRBJ2-1, reads AAGVIQSPRHLIKEKRETATLKCYPIPRHDTVYWYQQGPGQDPQFLISFYEKMQSDKGSIPDRFSAQQFSDYHSELNMSSLELGDSALYFCASSLVGTGSYNEQFFGPGTRLTVL.

This clonotype was found a few times. The rearrangement uses TRBV7-9 and TRBJ1-1; D is unresolved. V lost 5 bases and J 0 bases, leaving 16 bases between the germline ends. The germline V gene encodes CDR1 SEHNR and CDR2 FQNEAQ (reference sequence). This CDR3 spans 16 amino acids. CDR3 coding DNA: TGTGCCAGCAGCCCACTAGAGCGATGGATGAACACTGAAGCTTTCTTT. It is translated as CASSPLERWMNTEAFF.

The V gene is TRBV5-1, the J gene TRBJ2-3; TRBD1 matches 12 bases. This CDR3 spans 16 amino acids. Germline-derived CDR1 and CDR2 are SGHRS and YFSETQ. V was clipped by 4 bases and J by 3 bases; unmatched bases: 6. CDR3 residues: CASSGTGGTETDTQYF. In DNA, the CDR3 is TGCGCCAGCAGCGGGACAGGGGGCACTGAGACAGATACGCAGTATTTT.

As to this clonotype: The junction departs from germline at one end; a sequencing error may be responsible. The chain combines TRBV7-2 with TRBJ1-2; D is unresolved. There are 16 residues in the CDR3. Germline CDR1 reads SGHTA; CDR2 reads FQGNSA. CDR3 region: CVSSLENFRVGYGYTF. The CDR3 DNA sequence: TGTGTCAGCAGCTTAGAGAATTTTCGGGTGGGCTATGGCTACACCTTC.

The rearrangement links TRBV10-3 to TRBJ1-2; TRBD1 might be the D (6 bases). Trimming left V 5 bases short and J 2 bases short, with 12 bases between. The germline CDR1 and CDR2 sequences are ENHRY and SYGVKD. This CDR3 region has 14 residues. In DNA, the CDR3 is TGTGCCATCAGTCAAGTACAGGGAAACTATGGCTACACCTTC. This gives the protein CAISQVQGNYGYTF.

There are a few counts of this clonotype. The chain employs TRBV7-8 and TRBJ2-1; D possibly uses TRBD1 or TRBD2 (5 bases each). Germline CDR1 SGHVS, CDR2 FQNEAQ. This CDR3 contains 16 residues. V lost 5 bases and J 3 bases, leaving 17 bases between the germline ends. CDR3 nucleotides: TGTGCCAGCAGCCCCCGGGGTTCGAGGGGCTACAATGAGCAGTTCTTC. It encodes CASSPRGSRGYNEQFF.

This clonotype occurred many times. CDR3 nucleotides: TGTGCCAGCAGCTTAGAGACTAGCGGGGGGGCTTTATGGACCGGGGAGCTGTTTTTT. It codes for CASSLETSGGALWTGELFF. The chain combines TRBV7-8 with TRBJ2-2; 14 bases match TRBD2. With 1 base clipped from V and 5 bases from J, the junction kept 9 bases outside the gene matches. Germline-derived CDR1 and CDR2 are SGHVS and FQNEAQ. The CDR3 has 19 amino acids.

The chain combines TRBV6-5 with TRBJ2-5, with 7 bases that match TRBD2. Germline V CDR1 and CDR2: MNHEY, SVGAGI. CDR3 length equals 14 residues. Trimming took 0 bases from V and 5 from J; bases not matched to a gene: 3. The CDR3 coding sequence is TGTGCCAGCAGTTACTCGGGGGAGGGGGAGACCCAGTACTTC. It encodes CASSYSGEGETQYF.

This clonotype turned up a few times. The chain joins TRBV2 to TRBJ1-5; the match to TRBD1 covers 9 bases. V shed 5 bases, J shed 1 base, and the junction held 6 bases outside the gene matches. The CDR3 length is 16 residues. CDR1 and CDR2 from the germline V gene are SNHLY and FYNNEI. CDR3 amino acids: CASSTGGAESNQPQHF. CDR3 DNA: TGTGCCAGCAGTACAGGGGGCGCGGAAAGCAATCAGCCCCAGCATTTT. The full variable domain, completed using reference TRBV2 and TRBJ1-5, is EPEVTQTPSHQVTQMGQEVILRCVPISNHLYFYWYRQILGQKVEFLVSFYNNEISEKSEIFDDQFSVERPDGSNFTLKIRSTKLEDSAMYFCASSTGGAESNQPQHFGDGTRLSIL.

This clonotype was seen more than once but under ten times. The chain combines TRBV7-2 with TRBJ2-2; no clear D gene. Trimming took 5 bases from V and 0 from J, leaving 4 bases between them. Germline-derived CDR1 and CDR2 are SGHTA and FQGNSA. This CDR3 is built from 13 residues. CDR3 nucleotide sequence: TGTGCCAGCAGCCACGCGAACACCGGGGAGCTGTTTTTT. This translates into CASSHANTGELFF. The entire variable domain, with the rest obtained from reference TRBV7-2 and TRBJ2-2, is as follows: GAGVSQSPSNKVTEKGKDVELRCDPISGHTALYWYRQSLGQGLEFLIYFQGNSAPDKSGLPSDRFSAERTGGSVSTLTIQRTQQEDSAVYLCASSHANTGELFFGEGSRLTVL.

This clonotype was counted at least ten times. The chain is built from TRBV12-3 or TRBV12-4 and TRBJ2-1; D not resolved. Trimming cost V 6 bases and J 0 bases, with 15 bases left between them. The CDR3 extends over 16 amino acids. The CDR3, as DNA: TGTGCCAGCAGCCTAGATGAGCTGAGCTCCTACAATGAGCAGTTCTTC. Protein: CASSLDELSSYNEQFF.

The chain is built from TRBV12-3 or TRBV12-4 and TRBJ2-1; perhaps TRBD2 as D (5 bases). The length of the CDR3 is 15 residues. V lost 6 bases and J lost 0, with 12 bases in between. This CDR3 is CASRARTDSYNEQFF. CDR3 nucleotide sequence: TGTGCCAGCAGGGCACGGACTGACTCCTACAATGAGCAGTTCTTC.

The J gene is TRBJ1-2, the V gene TRBV15, with D tentatively TRBD1 (5 bases). The V end was cut by 3 bases, the J end by 3 bases, with 20 bases between. The CDR3 spans 17 residues. Germline V CDR1 and CDR2: LNHNV, YYDKDF (reference sequence). The CDR3 is CATSRGPQARPDYGYTF. DNA for the CDR3: TGTGCCACCAGCAGGGGGCCCCAGGCACGACCTGACTATGGCTACACCTTC.

In this sample, this clonotype turned up a few times. The V call is TRBV10-3, the J call TRBJ2-1, with D uncertain. V lost 0 bases, J lost 3 bases, and 15 bases lay in between. The length of the CDR3 is 17 residues. Germline values: CDR1 ENHRY, CDR2 SYGVKD. The chain's CDR3 is CAISESTFKPDYNEQFF. The CDR3 bases are TGTGCCATCAGTGAGTCGACCTTCAAACCCGACTACAATGAGCAGTTCTTC.